This TCR beta chain was identified during a study of cytomegalovirus exposure and HLA in healthy donors. Profiled with immunoSEQ multiplex PCR; TCRdb holds only in-frame clones, not every one. The sample comprises 190,000 or so clones, approximately 83% of which are singletons, and approximately 3% rests with the top ten. Whole-study results and caveats: Investigators reported approximately 150 TCR beta chains as tied to cytomegalovirus.

A remark on this clone: The antigen remains unidentified.

Sequenced input: PBMCs. This TCR was sampled from a woman in her late teens or twenties in good health and CMV-seropositive.

The CDR3 is CASSSLQGIAKNIQYF. The CDR3 nucleotides read TGTGCCAGCAGTTCCCTCCAGGGTATAGCCAAAAACATTCAGTACTTC. The chain has TRBV27 and TRBJ2-4; tentatively, D is TRBD1 (5 bases). Germline V CDR1 and CDR2: MNHEY, SMNVEV (reference sequence). The V gene lost 4 bases and the J gene lost 0 bases, with 13 bases spanning the gap. The CDR3 contains 16 residues.